The present T cell receptor beta chain was sequenced within a study of blood T cell repertoires in COVID-19. Study details: Samples representing acute and convalescent COVID-19 were sourced from the United States, Italy and Spain. In each case, the material was cDNA or gDNA derived from T cells, B-cell-depleted T cells, or PBMCs.

V was pared by 3 bases and J by 3 bases, with 10 bases between. This CDR3 has 14 amino acids. Germline V lookup: CDR1 SGHNT, CDR2 YYREEE (reference sequence). Per the original data handling: Using reference gene primer amplification, nucleated cell counts were estimated. Assay: immunoSEQ multiplex PCR; the TCRdb copy retains only in-frame clones and omits some. V and J calls and clone size are as listed in that table; D and trimming were resolved from the DNA. The profile shows approximately 300,000 clones, about 82% of them singletons. V gene TRBV5-4 combines with J gene TRBJ2-1; no firm D call. The sample comprised peripheral blood. This TCR derives from a woman aged 50 to 65 with acute or convalescent COVID-19. The CDR3: CASSSPGGYNEQFF. In DNA form, the CDR3 reads TGTGCCAGCAGCTCCCCGGGTGGCTACAATGAGCAGTTCTTC.